Sequencing of this T cell receptor beta chain was carried out in a study of control samples from healthy donors and cancer patients (dated by TCRdb to the early 2020s). With regard to this clone: Its binding antigen is unknown. No base-level quality is on record; no much larger clone is a single base apart.

Receptor amplification or capture employed the immunoSEQ multiplex PCR assay. The table comes from immuneACCESS by way of TCRdb, which keeps in-frame sequences with V and J called. Part of the clones is missing from these tables; in studies checked, under half for an unresolved V gene and the rest for unknown reasons. The sample has around 80,000 clones on record, under 90% of them singletons. The top ten clonotypes cover about 5.5% of the sample. From cysteine to phenylalanine, the CDR3 is 13 amino acids long. The kept DNA is CDR3 alone, 39 bases in frame from the first base. From a lookup of the germline V gene, CDR1 and CDR2 are KGHSH and LQKENI. Cut back by 3 bases and 1 base, the V and J ends lie 6 bases apart.

This receptor was taken from a man in his fifties or sixties in good health. The rearranged segments are TRBV18 and TRBJ1-1, with no confidently assigned D gene. Material: blood. The CDR3 has the sequence CASSPGRNTEAFF. The DNA sequence is given as TGTGCCAGCTCACCTGGACGGAACACTGAAGCTTTCTTT.